A single sample is the source of the 22 T cell receptor beta chains below, sequenced in a study of blood T cell repertoires in COVID-19. This table comes from immunoSEQ multiplex PCR, and its TCRdb copy is limited to in-frame clones, with some not included. The sample consists of some 450,000 clones, about nine tenths of them appearing once. Input material: peripheral blood. The origin of the receptors is a woman aged 50 to 60 with COVID-19, enrolled during active disease.

In regard to this clone: Other DNA sequences within the sample encode an identical CDR3. The chain employs TRBV6-5 and TRBJ1-2; TRBD1 matches 10 bases. CDR1 and CDR2 (germline): MNHEY, SVGAGI. J was trimmed by 2 bases and V by 5 bases; bases with no gene match: 2. This CDR3 is 14 amino acids long. The CDR3 sequence: CASSRTGGNYGYTF. The CDR3 DNA sequence: TGTGCCAGCAGTCGGACAGGGGGGAACTATGGCTACACCTTC.

V and J are TRBV19 and TRBJ1-1; D is perhaps TRBD1 (6 bases). The V gene lost 7 bases and the J gene lost 1 base, with 19 bases spanning the gap. The CDR3 runs to 16 residues. CDR1 is LNHDA, CDR2 SQIVND, per germline (reference sequence). The CDR3 nucleotides read TGTGCCAGTATGAGGGACACCATCAATAGGAACACTGAAGCTTTCTTT. It translates to CASMRDTINRNTEAFF.

This clone was counted a single time. The chain couples TRBV6-6 to TRBJ1-1; TRBD1 is a possible D gene (6 bases). Trimming took 3 bases from V and 3 from J, leaving 11 bases between them. The CDR3 loop spans 14 amino acids. Germline V gene lookup returns CDR1 MNHNY and CDR2 SVGAGI (reference sequence). CDR3 nucleotides: TGTGCCAGCAGTTATGACAGGTCGGACACTGAAGCTTTCTTT. This sequence encodes CASSYDRSDTEAFF.

The rearrangement joins TRBV18 to TRBJ2-1, with 8 bases aligning to TRBD1. V was pared by 1 base and J by 13 bases, with 6 bases of the junction left unmatched. The germline CDR1 and CDR2 sequences are KGHSH and LQKENI. The CDR3 runs 13 residues. The CDR3 DNA reads TGTGCCAGCTCACCACTAGGACAGGGCGGCCAGTTCTTC. Translating it yields CASSPLGQGGQFF.

The chain uses TRBV5-6 and TRBJ2-5; TRBD2 matches at 9 bases. Trimming removed 4 bases from V and 5 bases from J; junction bases left unmatched: 3. The CDR3 extends over 13 amino acids. Germline CDR1 reads SGHDT; CDR2 reads YYEEEE. Written as DNA, the CDR3 is TGTGCCAGCAGCAGGGGACTAGCTGAGACCCAGTACTTC. It codes for CASSRGLAETQYF.

As to this clone: Distinct nucleotide sequences in the sample also encode this CDR3. The chain has TRBV30 and TRBJ1-5, with a weak D call TRBD1 (5 bases). Germline-derived CDR1 and CDR2 are GTSNPN and SVGIG (reference sequence). The CDR3 is 14 residues long. Trimming shortened V by 0 bases and J by 3 bases, and 9 bases separated the two germline ends. The CDR3 coding sequence is TGTGCCTGGAGTGTCGGGGGAGACAATCAGCCCCAGCATTTT. Translating it yields CAWSVGGDNQPQHF.

The chain recombines TRBV10-3 with TRBJ1-1; D gene unclear. Trimming cost V 10 bases and J 7 bases, with 19 bases left between them. CDR3 size: 13 residues. Germline CDR1 ENHRY, CDR2 SYGVKD. The CDR3 DNA follows: TGTGCCACCACCGGAGGGTCAAACCGTGAAGCTTTCTTT. As protein: CATTGGSNREAFF.

The chain has TRBV5-4 and TRBJ1-2; D is ambiguous. The CDR3 is 14 amino acids. Germline V gene data show CDR1 as SGHNT and CDR2 as YYREEE (reference sequence). The V end was cut by 4 bases, the J end by 4 bases, with 14 bases between. The CDR3 DNA is TGTGCCAGCAGCCCCCCCAACAGTATCTATGGCTACACCTTC. Its protein is CASSPPNSIYGYTF.

This clone was picked up one time. The chain recombines TRBV7-9 with TRBJ1-4, with 7 positions matching TRBD1. Germline-derived CDR1 and CDR2 are SEHNR and FQNEAQ (reference sequence). V gave up 5 bases and J gave up 4 bases; unmatched junction bases: 10. The CDR3 has 16 residues. The chain's CDR3 is CASSTSRQGDNEKLFF. CDR3 bases: TGTGCCAGCAGCACTAGCCGACAGGGAGATAATGAAAAACTGTTTTTT.

V usage is TRBV12-3 or TRBV12-4 and J usage is TRBJ1-1; unclear D gene. The V end was cut by 6 bases, the J end by 1 base, with 9 bases between. The CDR3 length is 13 residues. DNA of the CDR3: TGTGCCAGCAGCCTCCTTAGGAACACTGAAGCTTTCTTT. Protein: CASSLLRNTEAFF.

The chain couples TRBV6-1 to TRBJ1-2, with TRBD1 as a possible D gene (6 bases). The V gene lost 6 bases and the J gene lost 2 bases, with 10 bases spanning the gap. Germline-derived CDR1 and CDR2 are MNHNS and SASEGT. The CDR3 runs to 13 residues. CDR3 nucleotides: TGTGCCAGCAGGCTGGACAGCAACTATGGCTACACCTTC. The encoded protein is CASRLDSNYGYTF.

The rearrangement joins TRBV5-1 to TRBJ2-1; 10 bases are a match to TRBD2. The V gene end was trimmed by 4 bases and the J gene end by 0 bases; junction bases not matched to a gene: 13. CDR1 and CDR2 (germline): SGHRS, YFSETQ. The CDR3 has 19 residues. CDR3 bases: TGCGCCAGCAGCCGGGCGGGGCTAGCGGGGGTGAGCTCCTACAATGAGCAGTTCTTC. Protein sequence: CASSRAGLAGVSSYNEQFF.

This chain joins TRBV7-9 and TRBJ1-5; D possibly corresponds to TRBD1 (5 bases). V lost 4 bases, J lost 8 bases, and 18 bases lay in between. This CDR3 has 15 amino acids. Germline values: CDR1 SEHNR, CDR2 FQNEAQ (reference sequence). The CDR3 sequence is CASSSSQRGMEPQHF. The CDR3 coding sequence is TGTGCCAGCAGCTCCTCGCAGCGGGGCATGGAGCCCCAGCATTTT. Full variable domain (rest looked up from reference TRBV7-9 and TRBJ1-5): DTGVSQNPRHKITKRGQNVTFRCDPISEHNRLYWYRQTLGQGPEFLTYFQNEAQLEKSRLLSDRFSAERPKGSFSTLEIQRTEQGDSAMYLCASSSSQRGMEPQHFGDGTRLSIL.

The V gene is TRBV13, the J gene TRBJ1-1, with TRBD1 matching over 8 bases. V dropped 4 bases and J dropped 1; count of bases not matched to a gene: 2. In germline, CDR1 is PRHDT, CDR2 FYEKMQ (reference sequence). CDR3 length: 14 residues. The CDR3 DNA follows: TGTGCCAGCAGCTCCGGGACAGGGAACACTGAAGCTTTCTTT. As protein: CASSSGTGNTEAFF.

V and J are TRBV5-4 and TRBJ1-2, with 9 bases identical to TRBD1. In germline, CDR1 is SGHNT, CDR2 YYREEE (reference sequence). V lost 0 bases to trimming and J lost 6 bases; unmatched junction nucleotides: 9. The CDR3 totals 16 residues. For the CDR3, the DNA is TGTGCCAGCAGCTTGGGACAGGGGGTCAGTCTTAATGGCTACACCTTC. Translated: CASSLGQGVSLNGYTF.

This clone was observed once. The chain joins TRBV21-1 to TRBJ1-2; TRBD1, the table's D call, lacks a check against the DNA. TRBV21-1 is deemed a pseudogene. The CDR3 consists of 10 residues. The CDR3 reads CASTPGGYTF. The CDR3 region has the DNA TGTGCCAGCACCCCAGGAGGCTACACCTTC.

Remarks on this clone: Other DNA sequences in this sample translate to the same CDR3. V gene TRBV11-2 combines with J gene TRBJ1-2; no definite D call. Germline CDR1 is SGHAT and CDR2 is FQNNGV. The V end was cut by 0 bases, the J end by 8 bases, with 7 bases between. The CDR3 runs 12 residues. CDR3 region: CASSLEGDGYTF. The DNA for the CDR3 is TGTGCCAGCAGCTTAGAGGGAGACGGCTACACCTTC.

This sequence joins TRBV5-1 and TRBJ2-7, with 11 bases identical to TRBD1. This CDR3 comprises 15 residues. After removal of 5 bases from V and 3 bases from J, the junction contained 7 bases not matched to a gene. In germline, CDR1 is SGHRS, CDR2 YFSETQ. The DNA of the CDR3 is TGCGCCAGCAGTACTACCGGGACAGGGGGCTACGAGCAGTACTTC. Amino acid sequence: CASSTTGTGGYEQYF.

This clone was detected once. The chain combines TRBV3-1 (or the pseudogene TRBV3-2) with TRBJ2-7; D gene unclear. The germline gives CDR1 LGHDT, CDR2 YNNKEL (reference sequence). The CDR3 has 16 residues. Trimming shortened V by 0 bases and J by 7 bases, and 19 bases separated the two germline ends. CDR3 DNA: TGTGCCAGCAGCCAAGATTTCGCCCCCCTCGGCGGAGAGCAGTACTTC. This gives the protein CASSQDFAPLGGEQYF.

This clone was recorded once. This chain links TRBV6-5 with TRBJ2-7; 7 positions match TRBD1. Germline assignment: CDR1 MNHEY and CDR2 SVGAGI. The CDR3 has 12 amino acids. The J segment lost 3 bases and the V segment lost 8 bases, leaving 4 bases of the junction unmatched. DNA of the CDR3: TGTGCCAGCGGGACAGTGGTCTACGAGCAGTACTTC. This encodes CASGTVVYEQYF.

The rearrangement uses TRBV18 and TRBJ2-7; TRBD1 is a possible D gene (5 bases). The CDR3 has 15 amino acids. Deletions cut 3 bases from V and 2 bases from J, with 14 bases between. From germline, CDR1 is KGHSH and CDR2 LQKENI. The CDR3: CASSPDTEPTYEQYF. CDR3 coding DNA: TGTGCCAGCTCACCGGACACCGAGCCTACCTACGAGCAGTACTTC.

This chain links TRBV20-1 with TRBJ1-1, with D perhaps TRBD1 (6 bases). Germline assignment: CDR1 DFQATT and CDR2 SNEGSKA (reference sequence). Trimming shortened V by 3 bases and J by 0 bases, and 11 bases separated the two germline ends. The CDR3 consists of 14 residues. This CDR3 reads CSASGGPMNTEAFF. CDR3 DNA sequence: TGCAGTGCTAGTGGGGGGCCGATGAACACTGAAGCTTTCTTT.